Listed below are T cell receptor beta chains from one sample, sequenced in a study of response to subunit inactivated influenza vaccine. MiXCR, applied by TCRdb to the RT-PCR reads, yields one record per CDR3 protein. Here the sample spans 540,000 or so distinct CDR3 sequences, 10% to 15% being singletons. The specimen comprised PBMCs from blood, sampled roughly 46 days after vaccination. The source is a man between 50 and 59 years old who received an inactivated influenza vaccine. CDR3s include the opening cysteine and the closing phenylalanine or tryptophan. Fields, in order: J gene, D gene, CDR3 length, clone size, V gene, CDR3 DNA, CDR3 protein. The D gene is left open where the match is weak. Clone size is shown for a subset of rows, as once, few, many or a class of expanded clone.

j_call: TRBJ2-1
d_call: NA
cdr3_length: 17
clone_size: NA
v_call: TRBV4-2
cdr3_nt: TGTGCCAGCAGCCACGCTTCGGGGGTGAGCTCCTACAATGAGCAGTTCTTC
cdr3_aa: CASSHASGVSSYNEQFF

j_call: TRBJ1-5
d_call: TRBD1
cdr3_length: 16
clone_size: few
v_call: TRBV5-1
cdr3_nt: TGCGCCAGCAGCTTGGGTGAGGGGGGACAGGTTCAGCCCCAGCATTTT
cdr3_aa: CASSLGEGGQVQPQHF

j_call: TRBJ2-3
d_call: NA
cdr3_length: 15
clone_size: NA
v_call: TRBV5-1
cdr3_nt: TGCGCCAGCAGTTTCGCGGGGCAACACACAGATACGCAGTATTTT
cdr3_aa: CASSFAGQHTDTQYF

j_call: TRBJ1-2
d_call: NA
cdr3_length: 13
clone_size: few
v_call: TRBV28
cdr3_nt: TGTGCCAGCAGCCGGGCAGGGGACTATGGCTACACCTTC
cdr3_aa: CASSRAGDYGYTF

j_call: TRBJ2-2
d_call: NA
cdr3_length: 15
clone_size: NA
v_call: TRBV7-6
cdr3_nt: TGTGCCAGCAGCTCCGAACTGGGGGTAACCGGGGAGCTGTTTTTT
cdr3_aa: CASSSELGVTGELFF

j_call: TRBJ2-5
d_call: TRBD2
cdr3_length: 15
clone_size: few
v_call: TRBV5-1
cdr3_nt: TGCGCCAGCAGCTTGGAAGCGGGGGGTAAAGAGACCCAGTACTTC
cdr3_aa: CASSLEAGGKETQYF

j_call: TRBJ1-5
d_call: NA
cdr3_length: 16
clone_size: many
v_call: TRBV6-1
cdr3_nt: TGTGCCAGCGCCGGGTCCGGGAGATATAGCAATCAGCCCCAGCATTTT
cdr3_aa: CASAGSGRYSNQPQHF

j_call: TRBJ1-6
d_call: TRBD1
cdr3_length: 16
clone_size: many
v_call: TRBV5-1
cdr3_nt: TGCGCCAGCAGCTTGGTGGGGGACAGGGGGCCTTCACCCCTCCACTTT
cdr3_aa: CASSLVGDRGPSPLHF

j_call: TRBJ2-5
d_call: NA
cdr3_length: 14
clone_size: few
v_call: TRBV24-1
cdr3_nt: TGTGCCACCAGTGATATCAGGGGGGGAGAGACCCAGTACTTC
cdr3_aa: CATSDIRGGETQYF

j_call: TRBJ2-3
d_call: TRBD1
cdr3_length: 16
clone_size: NA
v_call: TRBV4-3
cdr3_nt: TGCGCCAGCAGCCAAGCCCGGACAGGGGGCAGAGATACGCAGTATTTT
cdr3_aa: CASSQARTGGRDTQYF